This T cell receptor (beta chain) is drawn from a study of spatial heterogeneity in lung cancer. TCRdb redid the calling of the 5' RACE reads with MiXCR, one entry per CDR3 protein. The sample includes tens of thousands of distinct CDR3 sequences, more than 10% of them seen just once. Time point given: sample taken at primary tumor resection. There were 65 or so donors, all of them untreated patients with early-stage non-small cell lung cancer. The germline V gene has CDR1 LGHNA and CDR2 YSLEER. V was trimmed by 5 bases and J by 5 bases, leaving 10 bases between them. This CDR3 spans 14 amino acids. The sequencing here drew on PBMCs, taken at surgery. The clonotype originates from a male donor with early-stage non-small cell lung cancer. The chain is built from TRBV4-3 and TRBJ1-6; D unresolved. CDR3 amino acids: CASSGRTHNSPLHF. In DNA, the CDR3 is TGCGCCAGCAGCGGCAGAACGCATAATTCACCCCTCCACTTT.